This T cell receptor beta chain was documented in a study of T cell responses to AZD1222 COVID-19 vaccine. Study background: Analyses pooled second doses at about 4 or about 12 weeks.

Study conclusions and caveats: Among the donors, most were white British and more were female, and clonal diversity was possibly underestimated. Once two AZD1222 doses were given, Spike-specific TCR breadth and depth went up.

Profiling relied on immunoSEQ multiplex PCR, and the TCRdb table lists in-frame clones only, not all of them. Seen here are 80,000 to 90,000 clones, approximately 89% observed once, and the top ten hold over 2%. This clone was observed a few times. Its antigen is not known. Germline-derived CDR1 and CDR2 are SGHRS and YFSETQ. With V trimmed by 4 bases and J by 3 bases, 6 bases remained unmatched. CDR3 length: 15 amino acids. Sequenced here: peripheral blood, sampled on day 0 of AZD1222 vaccination. This clonotype originated in an adult in good health. The chain is built from TRBV5-1 and TRBJ2-1; TRBD1 matches 8 bases. The CDR3 nucleotides are TGCGCCAGCAGCCCAGGACAGGGATACTACAATGAGCAGTTCTTC. Translation gives CASSPGQGYYNEQFF.